These 32 T cell receptor beta chains were all obtained from the same sample, sequenced in a study of T cells after somatic rescue of genetic block. This table comes from immunoSEQ multiplex PCR, and its TCRdb copy is limited to in-frame clones, with some not included. The sample shows 13,000 to 15,000 clones, approximately 79% of them seen only once. The material sequenced was peripheral blood mononuclear cells (PBMCs). These receptors were taken from a boy aged 5 to 17.

The V call is TRBV11-2, the J call TRBJ2-7; possibly TRBD1 for D (6 bases). CDR1 and CDR2 (germline): SGHAT, FQNNGV. Trimming cost V 5 bases and J 7 bases, with 21 bases left between them. The CDR3 has 15 amino acids. In nucleotides, the CDR3 is TGTGCCAGCAGCCAGATACGGAGTCTAAGGGGGGAGCAGTACTTC. Translated: CASSQIRSLRGEQYF.

The sample holds one count of this clone. The V gene is TRBV27, the J gene TRBJ2-6; D is uncertain. CDR3 length equals 14 residues. CDR1 is MNHEY and CDR2 is SMNVEV in the germline V gene (reference sequence). V lost 5 bases to trimming and J lost 0 bases, with 5 bases between them. The CDR3 loop reads CASSIYSGANVLTF. As DNA, the CDR3 is TGTGCCAGCAGTATCTACTCTGGGGCCAACGTCCTGACTTTC.

The chain has TRBV23-1 and TRBJ1-3; D is perhaps TRBD1 (5 bases). TRBV23-1 is noted as an ORF with a role that remains uncertain. This CDR3 spans 17 amino acids. Trimming took 2 bases from V and 5 from J, leaving 19 bases between them. The DNA of the CDR3 is TGCGCCAGCAGTCAAATCGGGCGGGACCGGAGAAGAAACACCATATATTTT. This gives the protein CASSQIGRDRRRNTIYF.

This clone was counted a few times. The V call is TRBV6-5, the J call TRBJ2-7; weak D call: TRBD1 (5 bases). The germline V gene encodes CDR1 MNHEY and CDR2 SVGAGI. The CDR3 is 15 amino acids. Trimming took off 6 bases at V and 0 bases at J, with 15 bases between the two ends. The CDR3 nucleotides are TGTGCCAGCAGCGACCTCACAGGCCCCTCCTACGAGCAGTACTTC. It codes for CASSDLTGPSYEQYF.

V is TRBV10-1 and J is TRBJ2-7; D might be TRBD2 (6 bases). Germline V gives CDR1 WNHNN, CDR2 SYGVQD (reference sequence). This CDR3 region has 13 residues. Trimming pared 2 bases from V and 3 bases from J, leaving 8 bases between. The CDR3 DNA follows: TGCGCCAGCAGTGAGGGGGGGATCTACGAGCAGTACTTC. It yields the protein CASSEGGIYEQYF.

The rearrangement links TRBV7-6 to TRBJ2-5, with a weak D call TRBD1 (6 bases). Between the trimmed V and J ends, which lost 5 bases and 5 bases, there was a span of 24 bases. The CDR3 contains 17 residues. Per the germline V gene, CDR1 is SGHVS and CDR2 is FNYEAQ. The CDR3 region is CASSQTRVWGLRETQYF. The CDR3, as DNA: TGTGCCAGCAGCCAAACCCGCGTTTGGGGGCTTCGGGAGACCCAGTACTTC.

The chain carries TRBV19 and TRBJ2-2; D not certain. Germline values: CDR1 LNHDA, CDR2 SQIVND (reference sequence). This CDR3 region has 15 residues. The V end was cut by 1 base, the J end by 2 bases, with 8 bases between. The CDR3 DNA is TGTGCCAGTAGTATAGCACTGACTAACACCGGGGAGCTGTTTTTT. This encodes CASSIALTNTGELFF. The whole variable domain, filled in from reference TRBV19 and TRBJ2-2, reads DGGITQSPKYLFRKEGQNVTLSCEQNLNHDAMYWYRQDPGQGLRLIYYSQIVNDFQKGDIAEGYSVSREKKESFPLTVTSAQKNPTAFYLCASSIALTNTGELFFGEGSRLTVL.

This clone was observed a handful of times. The chain is built from TRBV9 and TRBJ1-1, with D maybe TRBD1 (5 bases). Trimming removed 2 bases from V and 10 bases from J, with 18 bases in between. This CDR3 spans 14 amino acids. CDR1 SGDLS and CDR2 YYNGEE come from the germline V gene. CDR3 sequence reads: CASSVTPGQGLAFF. DNA for the CDR3: TGTGCCAGCAGCGTGACCCCTGGGCAGGGACTAGCTTTCTTT.

The V call is TRBV29-1, the J call TRBJ2-7; 7 positions agree with TRBD1. J gave up 4 bases and V 4 bases, and 13 bases lay outside the gene matches. CDR1 and CDR2 (germline): SQVTM, ANQGSEA. The CDR3 loop spans 15 amino acids. The CDR3 loop is CSVVTGRDRYYEQYF. The CDR3 DNA follows: TGCAGCGTTGTTACCGGCCGGGACAGATATTACGAGCAGTACTTC.

This sequence joins TRBV6-5 and TRBJ1-2, with 7 bases lining up with TRBD1. Trimming cost V 2 bases and J 8 bases; bases outside gene matches: 8. CDR1 MNHEY and CDR2 SVGAGI come from the germline V gene. The CDR3 spans 14 residues. The CDR3 DNA reads as TGTGCCAGCAGTTACCTTGGACAGGAAGGAGGCTACACCTTC. Translated: CASSYLGQEGGYTF.

CDR3 nucleotides: TGTGCCAGCAGTCGGCCCTACGAGCAGTACTTC. This gives the protein CASSRPYEQYF. The chain has TRBV27 and TRBJ2-7; D is undetermined. Trimming took off 5 bases at V and 2 bases at J, with 4 bases between the two ends. This CDR3 has 11 residues. The V gene's germline CDR1 is MNHEY and CDR2 SMNVEV (reference sequence).

V and J are TRBV6-5 and TRBJ1-3; D is unclear. Germline CDR1 reads MNHEY; CDR2 reads SVGAGI. Between the trimmed V and J ends, which lost 4 bases and 0 bases, there was a span of 10 bases. The CDR3 runs to 15 residues. The CDR3 DNA reads TGTGCCAGCAGTTTTCTAGGGATCTCTGGAAACACCATATATTTT. Amino acids: CASSFLGISGNTIYF.

This chain joins TRBV28 and TRBJ2-4; D not resolved. This CDR3 region has 14 residues. Per the germline V gene, CDR1 is MDHEN and CDR2 is SYDVKM. Trimming stripped 5 bases from V and 5 bases from J, with 13 bases between. Written as DNA, the CDR3 is TGTGCCAGCAGTCACTTGGCGCGACAAAACATTCAGTACTTC. It specifies CASSHLARQNIQYF.

The chain carries TRBV2 and TRBJ2-3; 7 nucleotides line up with TRBD2. The germline CDR1 and CDR2 sequences are SNHLY and FYNNEI. The ends lost 5 bases at V and 6 bases at J; junction bases unmatched: 8. The CDR3 is made up of 14 amino acids. The CDR3 DNA reads as TGTGCCAGCAGTCAGGGACTATCGGGGGATACGCAGTATTTT. Protein sequence: CASSQGLSGDTQYF.

This clone was detected once. V usage is TRBV5-1 and J usage is TRBJ1-2; 12 bases line up with TRBD1. The CDR3 is 14 residues long. With V trimmed by 7 bases and J by 5 bases, 6 bases remained unmatched. In germline, CDR1 is SGHRS, CDR2 YFSETQ. In DNA form, the CDR3 reads TGCGCCAGCGGCCCGGGACAGGGGGCATATGGCTACACCTTC. Its translation is CASGPGQGAYGYTF.

The chain uses TRBV5-1 and TRBJ2-1; 7 bases align to TRBD1. The CDR3 consists of 13 residues. The V gene end was trimmed by 3 bases and the J gene end by 4 bases; junction bases not matched to a gene: 1. Germline CDR1 is SGHRS and CDR2 is YFSETQ. The CDR3 loop is CASSSTGYNEQFF. CDR3 DNA: TGCGCCAGCAGCTCGACAGGGTACAATGAGCAGTTCTTC.

The rearrangement uses TRBV5-1 and TRBJ2-1, with D tentatively TRBD2 (6 bases). From germline, CDR1 is SGHRS and CDR2 YFSETQ. There are 15 residues in the CDR3. The V end lost 0 bases, the J end lost 4 bases, and 11 bases lay between the germline ends. CDR3 DNA sequence: TGCGCCAGCAGCTTGGCCCTTAGCGGTTACAATGAGCAGTTCTTC. It encodes CASSLALSGYNEQFF.

The rearrangement uses TRBV6-5 and TRBJ2-1, with D unclear. The V gene lost 5 bases and the J gene lost 7 bases, with 15 bases spanning the gap. CDR3 size: 14 residues. Germline assignment: CDR1 MNHEY and CDR2 SVGAGI. CDR3 nucleotide sequence: TGTGCCAGCAGTGCCCGGCTCACAAGTAATGAGCAGTTCTTC. This codes for CASSARLTSNEQFF.

This chain joins TRBV18 and TRBJ1-5, with 9 nucleotides matching TRBD1. Germline values: CDR1 KGHSH, CDR2 LQKENI. The CDR3 totals 15 residues. The V gene end was trimmed by 3 bases and the J gene end by 8 bases; junction bases not matched to a gene: 8. CDR3 in DNA: TGTGCCAGCTCACCCGGACAGGGGACCCGGGAGCCCCAGCATTTT. Translating it yields CASSPGQGTREPQHF.

Within the sample, this clone is medium-sized (0.01 to 0.1%). The chain employs TRBV4-1 and TRBJ2-1; TRBD2 matches 10 bases. CDR3 length: 16 amino acids. V was clipped by 3 bases and J by 2 bases; unmatched bases: 4. Germline CDR1 MGHRA, CDR2 YSYEKL. The CDR3 nucleotides read TGCGCCAGCAGCCATGGAGCGGGAGGGACCTACAATGAGCAGTTCTTC. It translates to CASSHGAGGTYNEQFF.

The J gene is TRBJ2-1, the V gene TRBV4-1; 8 bases fit TRBD2. The length of the CDR3 is 16 residues. Germline CDR1 MGHRA, CDR2 YSYEKL. J gave up 6 bases and V 4 bases, and 11 bases lay outside the gene matches. The CDR3 sequence: CASSLDTGTRFNEQFF. Here the CDR3 DNA reads TGCGCCAGCAGCCTAGACACCGGGACTAGGTTCAATGAGCAGTTCTTC.

The chain recombines TRBV5-1 with TRBJ2-5, with 7 positions matching TRBD1. CDR3 length: 16 amino acids. V gave up 2 bases and J gave up 4 bases; unmatched junction bases: 11. Germline V gives CDR1 SGHRS, CDR2 YFSETQ. CDR3 DNA sequence: TGCGCCAGCAGCTTTTTACCCGACAGGGTGGTAGAGACCCAGTACTTC. Protein product: CASSFLPDRVVETQYF.

The chain uses TRBV5-1 and TRBJ1-5; no firm D call. V was trimmed by 2 bases and J by 2 bases, leaving 5 bases between them. This CDR3 has 13 residues. Looked up from germline, CDR1 is SGHRS and CDR2 is YFSETQ. The CDR3 nucleotides read TGCGCCAGCAGCTTCGGCGGCAATCAGCCCCAGCATTTT. It is translated as CASSFGGNQPQHF.

The J gene is TRBJ1-1, the V gene TRBV10-2; D not resolved. The V and J ends lost 0 bases and 0 bases respectively, with 11 bases between them. From germline, CDR1 is WSHSY and CDR2 SAAADI. The CDR3 is made up of 16 amino acids. The CDR3 DNA reads TGCGCCAGCAGTGAGTCAAGGATGCACATGAACACTGAAGCTTTCTTT. Protein sequence: CASSESRMHMNTEAFF.

The chain carries TRBV2 and TRBJ1-4; 7 nucleotides align to TRBD1. CDR3 length: 14 residues. The germline CDR1 and CDR2 sequences are SNHLY and FYNNEI. The V and J ends lost 6 bases and 8 bases, in that order; junction bases with no gene match: 9. The CDR3 DNA reads as TGTGCCAGCAGCGCACAGGGGCCTAGGGAAAAACTGTTTTTT. Translated, it gives CASSAQGPREKLFF.

This clone was observed a handful of times. This sequence joins TRBV15 and TRBJ2-3; perhaps TRBD1 as D (5 bases). CDR3 length equals 14 residues. Germline V gene lookup returns CDR1 LNHNV and CDR2 YYDKDF (reference sequence). Trimming removed 0 bases at V and 6 bases at J, with 10 bases between. As DNA, the CDR3 is TGTGCCACCAGCAGAGATCCAGGGAAGGATACGCAGTATTTT. It codes for CATSRDPGKDTQYF.

This clone has more than one count but fewer than ten. One end of the junction fails to match germline, which may point to a read error. V and J are TRBV2 and TRBJ2-7; D unclear. Germline values: CDR1 SNHLY, CDR2 FYNNEI. The CDR3 has 12 residues. CDR3 DNA: TGTGCCAGCAGTGAAAGGCAGGTTCTTCAACACTTC. It yields the protein CASSERQVLQHF.

The J gene is TRBJ2-7, the V gene TRBV11-2; 9 nucleotides align to TRBD2. This CDR3 comprises 15 residues. CDR1 is SGHAT, CDR2 FQNNGV, per germline. With V trimmed by 1 base and J by 7 bases, 8 bases remained unmatched. CDR3 protein: CASSLVLAGIREQYF. CDR3 nucleotides: TGTGCCAGCAGCTTAGTTCTAGCGGGAATACGAGAGCAGTACTTC.

The J gene is TRBJ2-7, the V gene TRBV10-3; 9 positions match TRBD1. V lost 6 bases to trimming and J lost 1 base; unmatched junction nucleotides: 7. CDR3 length: 15 amino acids. From germline, CDR1 is ENHRY and CDR2 SYGVKD. The CDR3 reads CAISARDRVSYEQYF. Written as DNA, the CDR3 is TGTGCCATCAGCGCCCGGGACAGGGTATCCTACGAGCAGTACTTC.

Regarding this clone: Other nucleotide sequences in the sample specify the same CDR3. The genes are TRBV6-5 and TRBJ2-3; D remains ambiguous. The V gene's germline CDR1 is MNHEY and CDR2 SVGAGI. V lost 5 bases, J lost 0 bases, and 12 bases lay in between. The length of the CDR3 is 15 residues. The CDR3 sequence is CASSPLTPSTDTQYF. CDR3 nucleotides: TGTGCCAGCAGTCCCTTGACGCCTAGCACAGATACGCAGTATTTT.

The CDR3 reads CASSSPGGAVPMNTEAFF. For the CDR3, the DNA is TGTGCCAGCAGTTCCCCAGGGGGCGCGGTACCGATGAACACTGAAGCTTTCTTT. This chain uses TRBV28 with TRBJ1-1; TRBD1 aligns across 8 bases. The CDR3 sequence is 18 residues long. Per germline, CDR1 MDHEN and CDR2 SYDVKM. Trimming at V came to 4 bases and at J to 0 bases, leaving 13 bases not matched to a gene.

This chain uses TRBV7-9 with TRBJ2-1, with TRBD2 matching over 7 bases. This CDR3 comprises 15 residues. Per the germline V gene, CDR1 is SEHNR and CDR2 is FQNEAQ (reference sequence). The trim removed 5 bases at V and 6 bases at J, leaving 10 bases unmatched. In DNA, the CDR3 is TGTGCCAGCAGCCTCAGCTGGACTAGAATCAATGAGCAGTTCTTC. Its translation is CASSLSWTRINEQFF.